A single sample gave rise to the 8 T cell receptor beta chains below, sequenced in a study of metastatic and nonmetastatic thyroid tumors. Each patient came to thyroid surgery without any prior treatment (of any kind). TCRdb re-called clones from the PCR reads using MiXCR. The sample lists about 33,000 clones, roughly a sixth seen once, with around an eighth in the top ten. Sequenced input: blood. These receptors came from a male donor with papillary thyroid cancer or a benign thyroid nodule (not recorded which). Some clones in this sample may be carry-over from other donors' samples.

This chain joins TRBV20-1 and TRBJ1-2; D is unresolved. This CDR3 has 12 amino acids. The germline gives CDR1 DFQATT, CDR2 SNEGSKA (reference sequence). The V gene lost 5 bases and the J gene lost 4 bases, with 11 bases spanning the gap. The CDR3 DNA sequence: TGCAGTGCTCCCCCGACAAGCTATGGCTACACCTTC. Encoded protein: CSAPPTSYGYTF.

This clone was seen at least ten times. The chain recombines TRBV18 with TRBJ2-7; 7 nucleotides match TRBD1. Germline CDR1 is KGHSH and CDR2 is LQKENI. CDR3 length: 12 residues. V shed 4 bases, J shed 4 bases, and the junction held 1 base outside the gene matches. This chain's CDR3 is CASSQGAYEQYF. The CDR3 bases are TGTGCCAGCTCACAGGGGGCATACGAGCAGTACTTC.

This clone has ten or more counts. The chain is built from TRBV12-5 and TRBJ1-1; 9 bases agree with TRBD1. CDR1 is LGHNT and CDR2 is FRNRAP in the germline V gene. The ends lost 1 base at V and 11 bases at J; junction bases unmatched: 2. The CDR3 is 12 amino acids. CDR3 nucleotides: TGTGCTAGTGGTTTGGGACAGGGGGGGGCTTTCTTT. Its translation is CASGLGQGGAFF.

This clone occurred many times. V is TRBV7-2 and J is TRBJ1-5, with 7 bases fitting TRBD1. The CDR3 loop spans 14 amino acids. The V and J ends lost 4 bases and 4 bases, in that order; junction bases with no gene match: 4. Germline V gives CDR1 SGHTA, CDR2 FQGNSA. CDR3 sequence: CASSSRQGNQPQHF. As DNA, the CDR3 is TGTGCCAGCAGCTCCCGACAGGGTAATCAGCCCCAGCATTTT.

This clone was seen at least ten times. CDR3 coding DNA: TGCGCCAGCAGCAAGGGGGATACTAGCGGGAATTACAATGAGCAGTTCTTC. Protein: CASSKGDTSGNYNEQFF. This chain connects TRBV5-1 to TRBJ2-1; TRBD2 aligns across 10 bases. The V gene's germline CDR1 is SGHRS and CDR2 YFSETQ. Trimming at V came to 4 bases and at J to 4 bases, leaving 11 bases not matched to a gene. There are 17 residues in the CDR3.

This clone was detected only a few times. The chain employs TRBV28 and TRBJ2-3; 11 bases align to TRBD2. The trim removed 4 bases at V and 6 bases at J, leaving 3 bases unmatched. CDR1 and CDR2 from the germline V gene are MDHEN and SYDVKM. CDR3 length: 14 amino acids. The CDR3 protein is CASSSPSGGDTQYF. The CDR3 nucleotides read TGTGCCAGCAGTTCTCCTAGCGGGGGGGATACGCAGTATTTT.

This clone was detected ten times or more. The chain couples TRBV2 to TRBJ2-7; 8 bases line up with TRBD1. The CDR3 extends over 14 amino acids. V trimming: 5 bases; J trimming: 4 bases; junction bases outside the gene matches: 7. Germline V gene sequence: CDR1 SNHLY, CDR2 FYNNEI. The CDR3 coding sequence is TGTGCCAGCAGTCCGGCAGGGGGCGAGTACGAGCAGTACTTC. Amino acid sequence: CASSPAGGEYEQYF.

This clone was counted many times. The chain couples TRBV9 to TRBJ2-5, with TRBD2 matching 11 bases. The CDR3 contains 18 residues. CDR1 and CDR2 (germline): SGDLS, YYNGEE. Trimming cost V 5 bases and J 4 bases; bases outside gene matches: 16. The DNA of the CDR3 is TGTGCCAGCAGGCCTCCGGGGACTAGCGGCTTCATCGGAGAGACCCAGTACTTC. Translating it yields CASRPPGTSGFIGETQYF.